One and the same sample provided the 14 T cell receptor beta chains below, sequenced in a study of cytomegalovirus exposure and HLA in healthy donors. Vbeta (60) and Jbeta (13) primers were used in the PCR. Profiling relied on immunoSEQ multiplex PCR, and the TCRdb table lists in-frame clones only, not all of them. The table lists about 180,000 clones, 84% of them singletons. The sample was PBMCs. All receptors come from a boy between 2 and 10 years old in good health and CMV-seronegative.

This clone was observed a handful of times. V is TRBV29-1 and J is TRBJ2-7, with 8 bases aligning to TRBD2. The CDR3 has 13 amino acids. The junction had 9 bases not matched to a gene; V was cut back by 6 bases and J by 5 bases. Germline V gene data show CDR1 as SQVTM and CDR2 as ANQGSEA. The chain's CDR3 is CSVAPAGDDEQYF. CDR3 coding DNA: TGCAGCGTAGCTCCAGCGGGAGACGACGAGCAGTACTTC.

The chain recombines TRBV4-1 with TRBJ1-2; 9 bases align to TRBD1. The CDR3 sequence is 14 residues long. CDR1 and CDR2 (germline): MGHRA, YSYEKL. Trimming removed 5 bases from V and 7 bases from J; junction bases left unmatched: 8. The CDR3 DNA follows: TGCGCCAGCAGCTGGGGACAGGGAAAGGGTGGCTACACCTTC. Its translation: CASSWGQGKGGYTF.

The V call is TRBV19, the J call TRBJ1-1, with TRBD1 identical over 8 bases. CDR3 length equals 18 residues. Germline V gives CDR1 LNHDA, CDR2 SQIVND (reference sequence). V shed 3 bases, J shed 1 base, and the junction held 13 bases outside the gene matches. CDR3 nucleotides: TGTGCCAGTAGTATGGGGGGACAGGCTACTATATGGAACACTGAAGCTTTCTTT. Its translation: CASSMGGQATIWNTEAFF.

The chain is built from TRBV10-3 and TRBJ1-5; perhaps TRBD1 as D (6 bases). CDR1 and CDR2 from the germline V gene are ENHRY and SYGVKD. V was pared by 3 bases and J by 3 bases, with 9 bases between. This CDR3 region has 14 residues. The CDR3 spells CAISDAGDNQPQHF. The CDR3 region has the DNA TGTGCCATCAGTGATGCAGGGGACAATCAGCCCCAGCATTTT.

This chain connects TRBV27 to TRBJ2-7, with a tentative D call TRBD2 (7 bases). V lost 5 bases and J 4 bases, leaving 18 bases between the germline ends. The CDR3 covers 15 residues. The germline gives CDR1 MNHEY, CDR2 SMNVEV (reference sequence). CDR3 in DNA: TGTGCCAGCAGTCCCCAGGGGCGGGGGCCTTACGAGCAGTACTTC. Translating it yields CASSPQGRGPYEQYF.

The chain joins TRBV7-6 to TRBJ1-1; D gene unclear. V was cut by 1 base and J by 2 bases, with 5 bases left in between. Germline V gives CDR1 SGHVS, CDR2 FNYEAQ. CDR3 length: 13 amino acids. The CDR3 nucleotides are TGTGCCAGCAGCTTAGGCAGAAACACTGAAGCTTTCTTT. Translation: CASSLGRNTEAFF.

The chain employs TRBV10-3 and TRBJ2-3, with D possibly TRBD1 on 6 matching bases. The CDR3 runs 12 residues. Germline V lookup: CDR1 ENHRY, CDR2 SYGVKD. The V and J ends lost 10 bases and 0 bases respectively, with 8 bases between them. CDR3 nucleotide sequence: TGTGCCAGTACAGGGAGCACAGATACGCAGTATTTT. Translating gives CASTGSTDTQYF.

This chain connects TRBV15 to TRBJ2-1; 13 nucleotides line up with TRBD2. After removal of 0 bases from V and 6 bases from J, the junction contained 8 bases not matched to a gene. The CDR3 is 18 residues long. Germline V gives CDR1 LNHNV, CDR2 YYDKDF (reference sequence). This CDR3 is CATSRDYARTSGSNEQFF. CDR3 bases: TGTGCCACCAGCAGAGATTACGCTCGGACTAGCGGGAGCAATGAGCAGTTCTTC. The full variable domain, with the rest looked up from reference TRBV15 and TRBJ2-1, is DAMVIQNPRYQVTQFGKPVTLSCSQTLNHNVMYWYQQKSSQAPKLLFHYYDKDFNNEADTPDNFQSRRPNTSFCFLDIRSPGLGDTAMYLCATSRDYARTSGSNEQFFGPGTRLTVL.

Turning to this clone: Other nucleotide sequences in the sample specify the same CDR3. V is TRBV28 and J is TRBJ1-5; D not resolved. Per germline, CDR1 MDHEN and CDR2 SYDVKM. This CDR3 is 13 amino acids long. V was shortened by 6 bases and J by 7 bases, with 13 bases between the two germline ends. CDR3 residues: CASSRGSRQPQHF. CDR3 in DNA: TGTGCCAGCAGCCGCGGCTCCCGACAGCCCCAGCATTTT.

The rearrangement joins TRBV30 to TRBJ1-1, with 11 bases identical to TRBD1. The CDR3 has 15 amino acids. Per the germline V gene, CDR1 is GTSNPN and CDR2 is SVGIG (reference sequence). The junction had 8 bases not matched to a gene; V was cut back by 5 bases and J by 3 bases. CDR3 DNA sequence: TGTGCCTGGGGAGGACAGGGGGCGTGGGACACTGAAGCTTTCTTT. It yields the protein CAWGGQGAWDTEAFF. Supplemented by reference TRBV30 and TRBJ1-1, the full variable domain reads SQTIHQWPATLVQPVGSPLSLECTVEGTSNPNLYWYRQAAGRGLQLLFYSVGIGQISSEVPQNLSASRPQDRQFILSSKKLLLSDSGFYLCAWGGQGAWDTEAFFGQGTRLTVV.

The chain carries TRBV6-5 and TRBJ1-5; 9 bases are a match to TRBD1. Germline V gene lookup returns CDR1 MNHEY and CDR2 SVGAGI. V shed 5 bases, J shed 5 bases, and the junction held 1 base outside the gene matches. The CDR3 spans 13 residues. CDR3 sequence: CASSRDRDQPQHF. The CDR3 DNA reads TGTGCCAGCAGTCGGGACAGGGATCAGCCCCAGCATTTT.

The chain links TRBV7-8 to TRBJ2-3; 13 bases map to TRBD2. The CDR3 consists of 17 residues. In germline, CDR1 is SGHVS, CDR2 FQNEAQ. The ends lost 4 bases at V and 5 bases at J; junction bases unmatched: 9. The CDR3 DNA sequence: TGTGCCAGCAGCTACCAAGGACTAGCGGGAGACGGAGATACGCAGTATTTT. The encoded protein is CASSYQGLAGDGDTQYF.

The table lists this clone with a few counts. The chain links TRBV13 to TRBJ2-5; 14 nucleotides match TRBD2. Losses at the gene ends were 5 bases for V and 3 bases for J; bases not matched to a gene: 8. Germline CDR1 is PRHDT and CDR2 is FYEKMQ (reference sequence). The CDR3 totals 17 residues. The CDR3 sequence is CASSPRLAGGPEETQYF. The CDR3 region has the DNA TGTGCCAGCAGCCCCCGACTAGCGGGAGGGCCGGAAGAGACCCAGTACTTC. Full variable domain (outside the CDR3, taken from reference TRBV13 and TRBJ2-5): AAGVIQSPRHLIKEKRETATLKCYPIPRHDTVYWYQQGPGQDPQFLISFYEKMQSDKGSIPDRFSAQQFSDYHSELNMSSLELGDSALYFCASSPRLAGGPEETQYFGPGTRLLVL.

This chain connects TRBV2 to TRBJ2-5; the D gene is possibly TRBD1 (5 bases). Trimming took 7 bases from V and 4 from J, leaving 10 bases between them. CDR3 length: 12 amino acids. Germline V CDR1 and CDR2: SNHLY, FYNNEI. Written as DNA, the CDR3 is TGTGCCAGCACCCCCCAGGGAGAGACCCAGTACTTC. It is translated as CASTPQGETQYF.